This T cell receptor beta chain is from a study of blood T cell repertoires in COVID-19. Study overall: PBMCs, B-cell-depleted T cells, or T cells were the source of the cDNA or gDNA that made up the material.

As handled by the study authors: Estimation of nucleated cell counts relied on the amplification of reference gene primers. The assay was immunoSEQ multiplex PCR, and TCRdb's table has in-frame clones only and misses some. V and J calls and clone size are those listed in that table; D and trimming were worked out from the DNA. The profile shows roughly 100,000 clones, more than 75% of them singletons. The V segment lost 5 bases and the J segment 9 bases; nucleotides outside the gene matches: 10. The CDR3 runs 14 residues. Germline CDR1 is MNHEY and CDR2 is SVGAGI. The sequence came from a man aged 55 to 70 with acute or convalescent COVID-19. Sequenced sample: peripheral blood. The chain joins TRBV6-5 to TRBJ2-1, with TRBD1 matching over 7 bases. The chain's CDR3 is CASSPQRGQFEQFF. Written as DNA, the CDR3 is TGTGCCAGCAGTCCCCAGAGGGGGCAGTTTGAGCAGTTCTTC.